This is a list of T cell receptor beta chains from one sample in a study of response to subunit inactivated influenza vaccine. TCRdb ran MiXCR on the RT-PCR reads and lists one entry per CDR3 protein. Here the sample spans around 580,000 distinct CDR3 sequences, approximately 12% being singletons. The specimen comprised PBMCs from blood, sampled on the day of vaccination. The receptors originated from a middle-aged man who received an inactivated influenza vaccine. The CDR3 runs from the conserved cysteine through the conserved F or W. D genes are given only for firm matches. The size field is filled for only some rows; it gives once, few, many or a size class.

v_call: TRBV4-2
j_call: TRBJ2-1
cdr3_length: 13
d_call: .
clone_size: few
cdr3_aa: CASSQDNDNEQFF
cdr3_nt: TGTGCCAGCAGCCAAGACAATGACAATGAGCAGTTCTTC

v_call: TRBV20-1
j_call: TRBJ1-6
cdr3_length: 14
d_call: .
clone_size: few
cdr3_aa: CSARGQGGNSPLHF
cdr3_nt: TGCAGTGCTAGAGGTCAGGGCGGGAATTCACCCCTCCACTTT

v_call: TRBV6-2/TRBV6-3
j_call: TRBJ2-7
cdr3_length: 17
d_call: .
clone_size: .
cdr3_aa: CASSYSSWRGPTYEQYF
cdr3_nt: TGTGCCAGCAGTTACTCGAGTTGGCGGGGGCCAACCTACGAGCAGTACTTC

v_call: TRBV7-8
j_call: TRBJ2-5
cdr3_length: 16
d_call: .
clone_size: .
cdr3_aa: CASSFHDPGIQETQYF
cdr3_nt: TGTGCCAGCAGCTTTCATGACCCGGGAATACAAGAGACCCAGTACTTC

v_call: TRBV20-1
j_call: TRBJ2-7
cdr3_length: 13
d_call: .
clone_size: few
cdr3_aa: CSARTLAAYEQYF
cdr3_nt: TGCAGTGCTAGGACCTTGGCAGCCTACGAGCAGTACTTC

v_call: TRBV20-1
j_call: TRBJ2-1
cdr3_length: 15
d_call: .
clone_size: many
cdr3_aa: CSARDRRSSYNEQFF
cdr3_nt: TGCAGTGCTAGAGATCGGCGGAGCTCCTACAATGAGCAGTTCTTC

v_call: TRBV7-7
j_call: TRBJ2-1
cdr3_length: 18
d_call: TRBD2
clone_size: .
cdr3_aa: CASSPGLAGGRSYNEQFF
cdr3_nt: TGTGCCAGCAGCCCGGGACTAGCGGGAGGGCGCTCCTACAATGAGCAGTTCTTC

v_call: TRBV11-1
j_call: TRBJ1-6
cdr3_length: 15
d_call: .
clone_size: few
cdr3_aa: CASSQSGTHNSPLHF
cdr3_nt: TGTGCCAGCAGCCAATCCGGGACACATAATTCACCCCTCCACTTT

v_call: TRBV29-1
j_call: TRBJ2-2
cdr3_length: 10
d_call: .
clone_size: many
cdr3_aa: CSVGNGELFF
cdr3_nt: TGCAGCGTTGGGAACGGGGAGCTGTTTTTT

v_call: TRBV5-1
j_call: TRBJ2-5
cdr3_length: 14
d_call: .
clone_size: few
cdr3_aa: CASSPGYREETQYF
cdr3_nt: TGCGCCAGCAGCCCCGGTTACAGGGAAGAGACCCAGTACTTC

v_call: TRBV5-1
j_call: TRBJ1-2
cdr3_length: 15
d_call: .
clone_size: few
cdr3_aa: CASSLLGTANYGYTF
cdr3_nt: TGCGCCAGCAGCTTGTTGGGGACCGCTAACTATGGCTACACCTTC

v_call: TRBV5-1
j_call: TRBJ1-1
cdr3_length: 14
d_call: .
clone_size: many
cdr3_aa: CASSLLGGGTEAFF
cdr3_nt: TGCGCCAGCAGCTTATTAGGTGGAGGCACTGAAGCTTTCTTT

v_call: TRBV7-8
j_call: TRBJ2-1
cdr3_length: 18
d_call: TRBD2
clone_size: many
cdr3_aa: CASSLGLLAGGPYNEQFF
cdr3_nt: TGTGCCAGCAGCTTAGGTTTGCTAGCGGGAGGGCCGTACAATGAGCAGTTCTTC

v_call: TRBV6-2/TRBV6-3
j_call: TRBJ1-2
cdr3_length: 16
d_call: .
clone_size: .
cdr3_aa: CASSYSKGHTNYGYTF
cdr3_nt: TGTGCCAGCAGTTACTCGAAAGGGCACACTAACTATGGCTACACCTTC

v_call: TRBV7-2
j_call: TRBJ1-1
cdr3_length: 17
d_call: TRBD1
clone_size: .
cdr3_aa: CASSLVDRGQGQTEAFF
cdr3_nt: TGTGCCAGCAGCTTAGTGGACAGGGGCCAAGGACAGACTGAAGCTTTCTTT

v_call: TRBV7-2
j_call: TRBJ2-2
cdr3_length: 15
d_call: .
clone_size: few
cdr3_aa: CASSLAPTRTGELFF
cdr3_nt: TGTGCCAGCAGCTTAGCGCCGACCCGCACCGGGGAGCTGTTTTTT

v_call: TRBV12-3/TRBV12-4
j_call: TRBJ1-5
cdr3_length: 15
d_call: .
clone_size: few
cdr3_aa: CASSFVGGRNQPQHF
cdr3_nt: TGTGCCAGCAGTTTTGTCGGTGGGCGCAATCAGCCCCAGCATTTT

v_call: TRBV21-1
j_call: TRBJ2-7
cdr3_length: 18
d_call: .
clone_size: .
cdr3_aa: CASSKADLGPGSSYEQYF
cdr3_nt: TGTGCCAGCAGCAAAGCCGACCTCGGCCCAGGAAGCTCCTACGAGCAGTACTTC

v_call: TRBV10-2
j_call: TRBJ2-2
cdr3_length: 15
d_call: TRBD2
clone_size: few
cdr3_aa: CASSETSGGTGELFF
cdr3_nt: TGCGCCAGCAGTGAGACTAGCGGGGGGACCGGGGAGCTGTTTTTT

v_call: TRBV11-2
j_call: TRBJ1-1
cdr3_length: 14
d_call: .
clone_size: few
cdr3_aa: CASSRQVGNTEAFF
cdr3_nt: TGTGCCAGCAGCCGACAGGTGGGAAACACTGAAGCTTTCTTT

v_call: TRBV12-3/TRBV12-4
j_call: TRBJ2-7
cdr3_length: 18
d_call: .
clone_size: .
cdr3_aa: CASSFSARSGTTFYEQYF
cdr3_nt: TGTGCCAGCAGTTTTTCCGCGAGGAGCGGGACAACTTTCTACGAGCAGTACTTC

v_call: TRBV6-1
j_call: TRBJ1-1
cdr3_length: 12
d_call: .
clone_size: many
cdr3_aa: CASGEANTEAFF
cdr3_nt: TGTGCCAGCGGAGAAGCGAACACTGAAGCTTTCTTT

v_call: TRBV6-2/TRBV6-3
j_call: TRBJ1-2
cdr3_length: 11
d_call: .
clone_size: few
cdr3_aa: CASSHTYGYTF
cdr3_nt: TGTGCCAGCAGTCACACCTATGGCTACACCTTC

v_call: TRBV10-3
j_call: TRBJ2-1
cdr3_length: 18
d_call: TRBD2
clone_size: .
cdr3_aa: CAISESDLAAPASDEQFF
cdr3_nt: TGTGCCATCAGTGAGTCGGATCTAGCGGCCCCCGCATCTGATGAGCAGTTCTTC

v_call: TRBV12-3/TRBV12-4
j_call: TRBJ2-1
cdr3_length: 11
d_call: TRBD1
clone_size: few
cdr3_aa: CASSFGTGQFF
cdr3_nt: TGTGCCAGCAGTTTCGGGACAGGGCAGTTCTTC

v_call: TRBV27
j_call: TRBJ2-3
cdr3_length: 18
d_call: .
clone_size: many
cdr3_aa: CASSSASVWPKGTDTQYF
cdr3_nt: TGTGCCAGCAGTTCGGCCAGCGTATGGCCTAAAGGAACAGATACGCAGTATTTT

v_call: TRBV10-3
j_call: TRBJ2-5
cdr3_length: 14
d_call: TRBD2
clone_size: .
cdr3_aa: CAISPTSLQETQYF
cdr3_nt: TGTGCCATCAGCCCGACTAGCCTCCAAGAGACCCAGTACTTC

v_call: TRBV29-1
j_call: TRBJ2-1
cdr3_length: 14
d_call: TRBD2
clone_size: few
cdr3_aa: CSVWGLAEYNEQFF
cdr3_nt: TGCAGCGTTTGGGGACTAGCGGAGTACAATGAGCAGTTCTTC

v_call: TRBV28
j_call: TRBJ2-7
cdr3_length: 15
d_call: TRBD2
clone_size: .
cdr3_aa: CASRRGPGGYYEQYF
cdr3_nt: TGTGCCAGCAGACGAGGCCCGGGAGGGTACTACGAGCAGTACTTC

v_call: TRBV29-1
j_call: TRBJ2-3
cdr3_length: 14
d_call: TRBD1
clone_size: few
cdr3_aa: CSVERTGKGDTQYF
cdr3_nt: TGCAGCGTTGAACGGACAGGGAAGGGAGATACGCAGTATTTT

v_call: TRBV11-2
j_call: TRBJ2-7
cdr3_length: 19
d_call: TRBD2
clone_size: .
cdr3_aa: CASSLGGPSGRPKAYEQYF
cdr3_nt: TGTGCCAGCAGCTTAGGGGGCCCTAGCGGGAGGCCAAAAGCCTACGAGCAGTACTTC

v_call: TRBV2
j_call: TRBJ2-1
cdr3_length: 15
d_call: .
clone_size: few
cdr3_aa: CASKFYPTGGDEQFF
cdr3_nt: TGTGCCAGCAAATTTTACCCAACCGGGGGCGATGAGCAGTTCTTC

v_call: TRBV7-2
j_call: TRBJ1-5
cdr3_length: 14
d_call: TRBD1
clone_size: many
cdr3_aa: CASSLRQGDQPQHF
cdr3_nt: TGTGCCAGCAGCTTACGACAGGGGGATCAGCCCCAGCATTTT

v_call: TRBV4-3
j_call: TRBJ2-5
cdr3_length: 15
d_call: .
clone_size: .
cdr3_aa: CASSQDRGGYETQYF
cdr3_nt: TGCGCCAGCAGCCAAGACAGGGGAGGTTATGAGACCCAGTACTTC

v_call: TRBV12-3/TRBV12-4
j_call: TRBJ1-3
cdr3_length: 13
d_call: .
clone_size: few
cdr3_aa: CASGIESGNTIYF
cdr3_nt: TGTGCCAGCGGGATTGAGTCCGGAAACACCATATATTTT

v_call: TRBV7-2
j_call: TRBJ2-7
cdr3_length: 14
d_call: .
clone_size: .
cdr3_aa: CASSLEGDNYEQYF
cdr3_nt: TGTGCCAGCAGCTTAGAGGGGGACAATTACGAGCAGTACTTC

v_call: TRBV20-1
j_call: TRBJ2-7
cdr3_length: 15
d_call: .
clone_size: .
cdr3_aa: CSAAGGGSRTYEQYF
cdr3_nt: TGCAGTGCGGCCGGCGGCGGGTCGAGAACCTACGAGCAGTACTTC

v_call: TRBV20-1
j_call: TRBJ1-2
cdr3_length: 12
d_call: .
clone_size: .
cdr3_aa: CSARDSNYGYTF
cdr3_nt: TGCAGTGCTAGGGACAGCAACTATGGCTACACCTTC

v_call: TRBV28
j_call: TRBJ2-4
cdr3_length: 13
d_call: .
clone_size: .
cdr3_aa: CASSLFVPTIQYF
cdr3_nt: TGTGCCAGCAGTTTATTCGTCCCCACCATTCAGTACTTC

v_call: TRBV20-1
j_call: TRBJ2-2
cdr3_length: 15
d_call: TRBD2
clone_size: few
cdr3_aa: CSARASGRGTGELFF
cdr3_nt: TGCAGTGCTAGGGCTAGCGGGAGGGGGACCGGGGAGCTGTTTTTT

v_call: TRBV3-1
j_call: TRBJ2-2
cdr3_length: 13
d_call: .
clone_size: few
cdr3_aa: CASSHGRAGELFF
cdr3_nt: TGTGCCAGCAGCCATGGCCGGGCCGGGGAGCTGTTTTTT

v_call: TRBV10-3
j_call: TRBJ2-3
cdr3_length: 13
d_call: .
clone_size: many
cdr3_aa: CASRDQPTDTQYF
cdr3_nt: TGTGCCAGCAGGGACCAGCCCACAGATACGCAGTATTTT

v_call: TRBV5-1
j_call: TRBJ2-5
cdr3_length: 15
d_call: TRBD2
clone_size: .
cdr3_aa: CASSYPGTRQETQYF
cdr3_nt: TGCGCCAGCAGTTACCCCGGGACTAGACAAGAGACCCAGTACTTC

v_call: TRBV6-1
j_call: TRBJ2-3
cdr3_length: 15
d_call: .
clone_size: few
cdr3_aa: CASSEGRGWADTQYF
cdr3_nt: TGTGCCAGCAGTGAGGGCAGGGGATGGGCAGATACGCAGTATTTT

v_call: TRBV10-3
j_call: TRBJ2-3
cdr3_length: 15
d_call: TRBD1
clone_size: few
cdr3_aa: CAISKQGAGTDTQYF
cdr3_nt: TGTGCCATCAGTAAGCAGGGGGCAGGTACAGATACGCAGTATTTT

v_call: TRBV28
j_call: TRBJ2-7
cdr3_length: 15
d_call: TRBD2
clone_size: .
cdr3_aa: CASSPGLAYSYEQYF
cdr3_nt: TGTGCCAGCAGTCCCGGACTAGCGTACTCCTACGAGCAGTACTTC

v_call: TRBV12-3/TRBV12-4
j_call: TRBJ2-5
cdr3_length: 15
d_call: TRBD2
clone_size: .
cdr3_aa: CASRAGGLTSETQYF
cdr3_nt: TGTGCCAGCAGGGCGGGGGGGCTTACTTCCGAGACCCAGTACTTC

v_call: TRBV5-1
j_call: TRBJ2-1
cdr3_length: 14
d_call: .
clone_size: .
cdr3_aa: CASSLWGADNEQFF
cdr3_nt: TGCGCCAGCAGCTTGTGGGGGGCGGACAATGAGCAGTTCTTC

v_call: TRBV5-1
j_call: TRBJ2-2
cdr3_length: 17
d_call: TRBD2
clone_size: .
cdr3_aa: CASSLDAVAGVTGELFF
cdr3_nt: TGCGCCAGCAGCTTGGATGCGGTAGCGGGAGTTACCGGGGAGCTGTTTTTT

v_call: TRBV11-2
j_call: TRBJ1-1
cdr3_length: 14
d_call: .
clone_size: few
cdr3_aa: CASTVQPANTEAFF
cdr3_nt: TGTGCCAGCACCGTTCAACCGGCGAACACTGAAGCTTTCTTT

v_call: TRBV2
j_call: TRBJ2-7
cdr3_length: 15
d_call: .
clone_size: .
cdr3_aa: CASSEKWNTAYEQYF
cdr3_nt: TGTGCCAGCAGTGAAAAATGGAACACAGCCTACGAGCAGTACTTC

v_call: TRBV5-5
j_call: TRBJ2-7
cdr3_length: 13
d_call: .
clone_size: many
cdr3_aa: CASSLDRNYEQYF
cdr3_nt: TGTGCCAGCAGCTTGGACAGAAACTACGAGCAGTACTTC

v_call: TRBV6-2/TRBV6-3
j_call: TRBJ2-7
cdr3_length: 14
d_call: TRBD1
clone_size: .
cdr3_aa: CASSRSGQGAEQYF
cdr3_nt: TGTGCCAGCAGTAGGTCGGGACAGGGGGCCGAGCAGTACTTC

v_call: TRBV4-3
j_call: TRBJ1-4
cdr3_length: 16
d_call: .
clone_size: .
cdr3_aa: CASSQDQRTVNEKLFF
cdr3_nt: TGCGCCAGCAGCCAAGATCAAAGGACCGTTAATGAAAAACTGTTTTTT

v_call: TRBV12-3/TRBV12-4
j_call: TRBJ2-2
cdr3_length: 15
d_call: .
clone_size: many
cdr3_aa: CASSPSPTTTGELFF
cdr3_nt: TGTGCCAGCAGTCCGTCCCCTACTACTACCGGGGAGCTGTTTTTT

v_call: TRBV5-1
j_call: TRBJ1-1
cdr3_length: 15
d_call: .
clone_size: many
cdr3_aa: CASSTTGHGNTEAFF
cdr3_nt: TGCGCCAGCAGCACAACGGGACACGGGAACACTGAAGCTTTCTTT

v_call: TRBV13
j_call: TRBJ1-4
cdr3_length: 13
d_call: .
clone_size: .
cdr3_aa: CASSFERGEKLFF
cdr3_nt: TGTGCCAGCAGCTTTGAACGGGGAGAAAAACTGTTTTTT

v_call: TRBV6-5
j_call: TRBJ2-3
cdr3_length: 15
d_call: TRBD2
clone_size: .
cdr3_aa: CASSYKSGGTDTQYF
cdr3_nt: TGTGCCAGCAGTTACAAGAGCGGGGGCACAGATACGCAGTATTTT

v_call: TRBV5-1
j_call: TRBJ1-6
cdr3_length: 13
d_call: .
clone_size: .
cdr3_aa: CASSLETGSPLHF
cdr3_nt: TGCGCCAGCAGCTTAGAGACAGGTTCACCCCTCCACTTT

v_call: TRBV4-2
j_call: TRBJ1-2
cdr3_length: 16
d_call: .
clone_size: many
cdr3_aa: CASSQDTGPGTYGYTF
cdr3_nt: TGTGCCAGCAGCCAAGATACCGGTCCGGGGACCTATGGCTACACCTTC